This TCR beta chain originates from a study of blood T cell repertoires in COVID-19. Study overall: Both acute and convalescent COVID-19 samples were obtained from the United States, Italy and Spain. PBMCs, B-cell-depleted T cells, or T cells provided the cDNA or gDNA that made up the material.

Trimming pared 5 bases from V and 0 bases from J, leaving 9 bases between. The CDR3 loop spans 14 amino acids. CDR1 ENHRY and CDR2 SYGVKD come from the germline V gene. In the original processing: Reference gene primers were amplified, and this amplification served to estimate nucleated cell counts. The protocol was immunoSEQ multiplex PCR, while the TCRdb copy is restricted to in-frame clones and leaves out a portion. For V, J and clone size, that table is used; D and trimming come from the DNA. The profile shows under 35,000 clones, around 87% of them singletons. This clonotype was sampled from a human donor in a cohort sampled during active COVID-19. This chain joins TRBV10-3 and TRBJ2-3, with unresolved D. Input material: peripheral blood. The DNA for the CDR3 is TGTGCCATCAGTCGGGTCGAGAGCACAGATACGCAGTATTTT. Translated, it gives CAISRVESTDTQYF.